Here is one TCR beta chain with its context. Its antigen is currently unknown. The data belong to a study of shared clonotypes between healthy human individuals. Sequencing used immunoSEQ multiplex PCR; TCRdb keeps in-frame clones, though not all of them. The sample consists of 1,400,000 or so clones, just under 99% of them appearing once. CDR1 is MNHEY and CDR2 is SMNVEV in the germline V gene (reference sequence). There are 14 residues in the CDR3. With 6 bases removed from V and 2 bases from J, the gap between germline ends came to 10 bases. The study, taken as a whole, reports: Generation probabilities were higher for clonotypes shared across all four sorted-subset donors than for unshared ones. How much donors shared clonotypes was expected to be affected by sequencing depth. The study drew on few donors, limiting represented genetic and exposure-history diversity. Memory subsets generally showed lower estimated richness than naive subsets.

The rearrangement joins TRBV27 to TRBJ2-2; D perhaps matches TRBD2 (6 bases). The sample consisted of naive CD4+ T cells sorted from blood. Subset defined: CD45RA+ positively selected. This receptor was taken from a man aged 25-45 years in good health. The CDR3 here is CASRPGLNTGELFF. CDR3 bases: TGTGCCAGCAGGCCGGGACTCAACACCGGGGAGCTGTTTTTT.